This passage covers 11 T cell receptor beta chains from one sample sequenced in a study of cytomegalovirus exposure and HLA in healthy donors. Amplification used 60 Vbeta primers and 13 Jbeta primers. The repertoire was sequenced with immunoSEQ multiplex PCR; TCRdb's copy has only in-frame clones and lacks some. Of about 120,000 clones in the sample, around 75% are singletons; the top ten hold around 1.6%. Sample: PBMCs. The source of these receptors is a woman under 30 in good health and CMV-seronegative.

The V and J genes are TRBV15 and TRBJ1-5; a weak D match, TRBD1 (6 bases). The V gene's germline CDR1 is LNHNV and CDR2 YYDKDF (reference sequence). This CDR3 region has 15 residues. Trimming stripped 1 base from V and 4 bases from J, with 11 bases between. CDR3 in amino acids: CATSRGSGVNQPQHF. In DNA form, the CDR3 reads TGTGCCACCAGCAGAGGATCAGGGGTAAATCAGCCCCAGCATTTT. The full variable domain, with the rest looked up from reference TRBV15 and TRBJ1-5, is DAMVIQNPRYQVTQFGKPVTLSCSQTLNHNVMYWYQQKSSQAPKLLFHYYDKDFNNEADTPDNFQSRRPNTSFCFLDIRSPGLGDTAMYLCATSRGSGVNQPQHFGDGTRLSIL.

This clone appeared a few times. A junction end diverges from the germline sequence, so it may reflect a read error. DNA of the CDR3: TGTGCTAGCAGCTTAGTGGCGGGGGGACCAGATACGCAGTATTTT. Encoded protein: CASSLVAGGPDTQYF. The J gene is TRBJ2-3, the V gene TRBV7-7; 8 bases agree with TRBD2. Germline V gives CDR1 SSHAT, CDR2 FNYEAQ (reference sequence). This CDR3 is 15 amino acids long.

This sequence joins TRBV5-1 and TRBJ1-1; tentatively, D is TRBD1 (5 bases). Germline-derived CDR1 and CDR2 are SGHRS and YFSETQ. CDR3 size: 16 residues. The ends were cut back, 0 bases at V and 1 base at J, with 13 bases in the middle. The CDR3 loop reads CASSLAIAGQNTEAFF. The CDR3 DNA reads TGCGCCAGCAGCTTGGCGATCGCAGGGCAGAACACTGAAGCTTTCTTT.

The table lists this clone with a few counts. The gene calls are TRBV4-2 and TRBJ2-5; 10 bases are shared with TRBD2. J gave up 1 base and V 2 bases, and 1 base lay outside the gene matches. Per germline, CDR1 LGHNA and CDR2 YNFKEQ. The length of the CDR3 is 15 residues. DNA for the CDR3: TGTGCCAGCAGCCAAAGGACTAGCGGCCAAGAGACCCAGTACTTC. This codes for CASSQRTSGQETQYF.

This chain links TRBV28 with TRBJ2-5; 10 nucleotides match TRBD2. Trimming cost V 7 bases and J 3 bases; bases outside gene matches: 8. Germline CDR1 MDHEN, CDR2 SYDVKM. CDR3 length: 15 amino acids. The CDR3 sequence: CASTDAGTSEETQYF. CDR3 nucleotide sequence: TGTGCCAGCACCGATGCCGGGACTAGCGAAGAGACCCAGTACTTC.

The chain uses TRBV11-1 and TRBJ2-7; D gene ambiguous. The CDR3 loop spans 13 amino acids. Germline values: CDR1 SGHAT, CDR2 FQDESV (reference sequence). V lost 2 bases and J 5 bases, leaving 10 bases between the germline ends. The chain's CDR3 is CASSLTSSNEQYF. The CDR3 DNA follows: TGTGCCAGCAGCTTAACATCCTCAAACGAGCAGTACTTC.

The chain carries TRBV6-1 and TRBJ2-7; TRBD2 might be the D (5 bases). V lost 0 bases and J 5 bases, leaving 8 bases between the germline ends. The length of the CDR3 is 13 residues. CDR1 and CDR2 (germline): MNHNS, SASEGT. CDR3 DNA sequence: TGTGCCAGCAGTGAAGCGCCCGGGGACGAGCAGTACTTC. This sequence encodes CASSEAPGDEQYF.

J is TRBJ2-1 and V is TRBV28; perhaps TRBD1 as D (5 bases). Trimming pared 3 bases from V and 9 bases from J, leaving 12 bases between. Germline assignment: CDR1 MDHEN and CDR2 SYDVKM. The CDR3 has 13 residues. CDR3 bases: TGTGCCAGCAGTTTGGACATCAATAGTGAGCAGTTCTTC. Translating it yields CASSLDINSEQFF.

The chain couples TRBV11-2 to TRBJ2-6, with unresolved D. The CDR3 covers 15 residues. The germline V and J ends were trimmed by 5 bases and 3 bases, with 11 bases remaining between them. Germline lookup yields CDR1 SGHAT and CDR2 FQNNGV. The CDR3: CASSPGSGGANVLTF. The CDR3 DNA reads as TGTGCCAGCAGCCCCGGTAGTGGTGGGGCCAACGTCCTGACTTTC.

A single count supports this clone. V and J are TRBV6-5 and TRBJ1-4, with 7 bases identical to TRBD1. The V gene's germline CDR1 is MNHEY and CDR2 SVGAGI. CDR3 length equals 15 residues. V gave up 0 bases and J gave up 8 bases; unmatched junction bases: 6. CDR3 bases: TGTGCCAGCAGTTACTCGGAGGGGGCAGGGGAAAAACTGTTTTTT. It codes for CASSYSEGAGEKLFF.

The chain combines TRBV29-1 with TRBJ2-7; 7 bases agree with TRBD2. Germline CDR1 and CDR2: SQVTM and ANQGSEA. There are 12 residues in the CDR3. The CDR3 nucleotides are TGCAGTGTACTAGCGCCAACCTACGAGCAGTACTTC. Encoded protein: CSVLAPTYEQYF.